These T cell receptor beta chains were read from a single sample in a study of regulatory T cells in long-lasting Graves disease. TCRdb re-analysed the multiplex PCR reads in MiXCR, keeping a single row per CDR3 protein. Of over 300,000 distinct CDR3 sequences listed, roughly a fifth are singletons. The material was peripheral blood mononuclear cells (PBMCs), obtained when the disease was refractory, from a patient treated with antithyroid drugs. These receptors all come from a female donor with Graves disease. CDR3s include the opening cysteine and the closing phenylalanine or tryptophan. Each record gives: D gene, clone size, J gene, V gene, CDR3 DNA, CDR3 protein. A D gene is named only where the DNA matches it firmly. Clone size is given for some rows only: seen once, a few or many times, or a class if the clone is expanded.

d_gene: TRBD1
abundance: -
j_gene: TRBJ1-2
v_gene: TRBV5-1
CDR3nt: TGCGCCAGCAGAAGGGGGACAGGTTGTAACTATGGCTACACCTTC
CDR3aa: CASRRGTGCNYGYTF

d_gene: -
abundance: many
j_gene: TRBJ1-2
v_gene: TRBV9
CDR3nt: TGTGCCAGCAGCCCGACAAGCTACCTGAGGGGCTACACCTTC
CDR3aa: CASSPTSYLRGYTF

d_gene: -
abundance: -
j_gene: TRBJ2-2
v_gene: TRBV13
CDR3nt: TGTGCCAGCAGCTCGAACGATGTCGGGGAGCTGTTTTTT
CDR3aa: CASSSNDVGELFF

d_gene: -
abundance: -
j_gene: TRBJ2-1
v_gene: TRBV4-3
CDR3nt: TGCGCCAGCAGCCAAGATAATGAGCAGTTCTTC
CDR3aa: CASSQDNEQFF

d_gene: -
abundance: few
j_gene: TRBJ1-1
v_gene: TRBV6-1
CDR3nt: TGTGCCAACTCGTTGGACAGAACCTTTAACACTGAAGCTTTCTTT
CDR3aa: CANSLDRTFNTEAFF

d_gene: TRBD2
abundance: few
j_gene: TRBJ2-3
v_gene: TRBV12-3/TRBV12-4
CDR3nt: TGTGCCAGCACCAAATCGACTAGCGGGAGAACGGGAGATACGCAGTATTTT
CDR3aa: CASTKSTSGRTGDTQYF

d_gene: -
abundance: -
j_gene: TRBJ2-2
v_gene: TRBV30
CDR3nt: TGTGCCTGGGGGTACACCGGGGAGCTGTTTTTT
CDR3aa: CAWGYTGELFF

d_gene: -
abundance: many
j_gene: TRBJ1-4
v_gene: TRBV11-3
CDR3nt: TGTGCCAGCAGCTCCCGGGGGGCCCTAGGACGCAAACTGTTTTTT
CDR3aa: CASSSRGALGRKLFF

d_gene: -
abundance: -
j_gene: TRBJ2-3
v_gene: TRBV6-1
CDR3nt: TGTGCCAGCGGTAGCGGAGCGGGTTTGTACACAGATACGCAGTATTTT
CDR3aa: CASGSGAGLYTDTQYF

d_gene: -
abundance: few
j_gene: TRBJ1-4
v_gene: TRBV20-1
CDR3nt: TGCAGTGCTAGAGGAGGGCAGCAGCTTCATGAAAAACTGTTTTTT
CDR3aa: CSARGGQQLHEKLFF

d_gene: -
abundance: -
j_gene: TRBJ1-1
v_gene: TRBV15
CDR3nt: TGTGCCACCAGCAGAGACAGGGAGAACACTGAAGCTTTCTTT
CDR3aa: CATSRDRENTEAFF

d_gene: -
abundance: many
j_gene: TRBJ2-5
v_gene: TRBV11-2
CDR3nt: TGTGCCAGCAGCTCACACGCCCGCGAGACCCAGTACTTC
CDR3aa: CASSSHARETQYF

d_gene: TRBD1
abundance: -
j_gene: TRBJ1-6
v_gene: TRBV10-3
CDR3nt: TGTGCCATTACGGGACAGACCAATTCACCCCTCCACTTT
CDR3aa: CAITGQTNSPLHF

d_gene: TRBD1
abundance: once
j_gene: TRBJ1-2
v_gene: TRBV29-1
CDR3nt: TGCAGCGCTTTCCTAGGGACAGGGGGCCGTGGCTACACCTTC
CDR3aa: CSAFLGTGGRGYTF

d_gene: -
abundance: -
j_gene: TRBJ2-1
v_gene: TRBV28
CDR3nt: TGTGCCAGCAGTTTAGGGGCTCTTTCCTACAATGAGCAGTTCTTC
CDR3aa: CASSLGALSYNEQFF

d_gene: TRBD1
abundance: -
j_gene: TRBJ1-5
v_gene: TRBV19
CDR3nt: TGTGCCAGTAGTCTCTTTGGGCGGAAAACAGGGGTTCAGCCCCAGCATTTT
CDR3aa: CASSLFGRKTGVQPQHF

d_gene: TRBD1
abundance: -
j_gene: TRBJ2-7
v_gene: TRBV6-1
CDR3nt: TGTGCCAGCGGCTGGGGGACAGGGTTCGACGAGCAGTACTTC
CDR3aa: CASGWGTGFDEQYF

d_gene: -
abundance: many
j_gene: TRBJ1-1
v_gene: TRBV6-1
CDR3nt: TGTGCCAGCAGAGACAACACTGAAGCTTTCTTT
CDR3aa: CASRDNTEAFF

d_gene: -
abundance: many
j_gene: TRBJ1-4
v_gene: TRBV11-2
CDR3nt: TGTGCCAGCAGCCCCGAGGAGGGGATTTGGGGAACTAATGAAAAACTGTTTTTT
CDR3aa: CASSPEEGIWGTNEKLFF

d_gene: TRBD2
abundance: -
j_gene: TRBJ2-1
v_gene: TRBV12-3/TRBV12-4
CDR3nt: TGTGCCAGCAGTCCGGTAGCGGGGGGCTACACCAATGAGCAGTTCTTC
CDR3aa: CASSPVAGGYTNEQFF

d_gene: -
abundance: many
j_gene: TRBJ1-4
v_gene: TRBV7-9
CDR3nt: TGTGCCAGCAGCTCGCACAGGGACTTCTATGAAAAACTGTTTTTT
CDR3aa: CASSSHRDFYEKLFF

d_gene: -
abundance: -
j_gene: TRBJ2-2
v_gene: TRBV18
CDR3nt: TGTGCCAGTTCCAGGGTGAACACCGGGGAGCTGTTTTTT
CDR3aa: CASSRVNTGELFF

d_gene: -
abundance: many
j_gene: TRBJ2-5
v_gene: TRBV11-2
CDR3nt: TGTGCCAGCAGCTTAGAGGGACCTAGCGTGGTAGAGACCCAGTACTTC
CDR3aa: CASSLEGPSVVETQYF

d_gene: TRBD1
abundance: many
j_gene: TRBJ2-6
v_gene: TRBV3-1
CDR3nt: TGTGCCAGCAGTTACAGGGGATCTTCCGGGGCCAACGTCCTGACTTTC
CDR3aa: CASSYRGSSGANVLTF

d_gene: -
abundance: many
j_gene: TRBJ2-5
v_gene: TRBV7-2
CDR3nt: TGTGCCAGCAGCTTAGATTTGGGAACCCAGTACTTC
CDR3aa: CASSLDLGTQYF

d_gene: -
abundance: -
j_gene: TRBJ1-3
v_gene: TRBV9
CDR3nt: TGTGCCAGCAGCGTTGGGGGAGGACTTGGAAACACCATATATTTT
CDR3aa: CASSVGGGLGNTIYF

d_gene: -
abundance: -
j_gene: TRBJ1-4
v_gene: TRBV9
CDR3nt: TGTGCCAGCAGCCCCACAACTAATGAAAAACTGTTTTTT
CDR3aa: CASSPTTNEKLFF

d_gene: -
abundance: few
j_gene: TRBJ1-1
v_gene: TRBV9
CDR3nt: TGTGCCAGCAGCCCCCGTGGGGGGGCGGACACTGAAGCTTTCTTT
CDR3aa: CASSPRGGADTEAFF

d_gene: TRBD1
abundance: -
j_gene: TRBJ1-1
v_gene: TRBV18
CDR3nt: TGTGCCAGCTCACCCGGACAGGGTGAGGTGAACACTGAAGCTTTCTTT
CDR3aa: CASSPGQGEVNTEAFF

d_gene: TRBD2
abundance: many
j_gene: TRBJ2-5
v_gene: TRBV6-1
CDR3nt: TGTGCCAGCAGTGAACCGGCGGGAGACAAGCTAGAGACCCAGTACTTC
CDR3aa: CASSEPAGDKLETQYF

d_gene: -
abundance: many
j_gene: TRBJ1-4
v_gene: TRBV12-3/TRBV12-4
CDR3nt: TGTGCCAGCAGTTATTTGAGAAGTAATGAAAAACTGTTTTTT
CDR3aa: CASSYLRSNEKLFF

d_gene: -
abundance: many
j_gene: TRBJ1-2
v_gene: TRBV28
CDR3nt: TGTGCCAGCAGTTTCGGCAATCTGGGGACCTATGGCTACACCTTC
CDR3aa: CASSFGNLGTYGYTF

d_gene: -
abundance: many
j_gene: TRBJ2-5
v_gene: TRBV20-1
CDR3nt: TGCAGTGCCCGGCGGTCCGACGGGAAAGAGACCCAGTACTTC
CDR3aa: CSARRSDGKETQYF

d_gene: -
abundance: many
j_gene: TRBJ1-5
v_gene: TRBV7-2
CDR3nt: TGTGCCAGCACCAGTGGAGGCAATCAGCCCCAGCATTTT
CDR3aa: CASTSGGNQPQHF

d_gene: -
abundance: few
j_gene: TRBJ2-2
v_gene: TRBV3-1
CDR3nt: TGTGCCAGCAACCCTAGAGGTCTAACCGGGGAGCTGTTTTTT
CDR3aa: CASNPRGLTGELFF

d_gene: -
abundance: -
j_gene: TRBJ1-2
v_gene: TRBV4-2
CDR3nt: TGTGCCAGCAGCCAAGCCGATGGGAACTATGGCTACACCTTC
CDR3aa: CASSQADGNYGYTF

d_gene: -
abundance: -
j_gene: TRBJ1-2
v_gene: TRBV28
CDR3nt: TGTGCCAGCAGTCCGGACACGGAGGGGACCTTC
CDR3aa: CASSPDTEGTF

d_gene: -
abundance: few
j_gene: TRBJ2-3
v_gene: TRBV2
CDR3nt: TGTGCCAGCCATAAGAAGAACCCTTCGGTTTACACAGATACGCAGTATTTT
CDR3aa: CASHKKNPSVYTDTQYF

d_gene: TRBD2
abundance: -
j_gene: TRBJ2-4
v_gene: TRBV7-9
CDR3nt: TGTGCCAGCAGCTTGTCACGGGGACTACTTACTTCTAGCGGGGCTCTAGCCAAAAACATTCAGTACTTC
CDR3aa: CASSLSRGLLTSSGALAKNIQYF

d_gene: TRBD1
abundance: few
j_gene: TRBJ1-2
v_gene: TRBV5-4
CDR3nt: TGTGCCAGCAGCCCCCCGACAGGGATCGTTACCGGCTACACCTTC
CDR3aa: CASSPPTGIVTGYTF

d_gene: -
abundance: many
j_gene: TRBJ1-1
v_gene: TRBV20-1
CDR3nt: TGCAGTGCTAGAGAGGGAGGGGCTCAAGGTTTTTTGCAAGCTTTCTTT
CDR3aa: CSAREGGAQGFLQAFF

d_gene: TRBD1
abundance: few
j_gene: TRBJ2-7
v_gene: TRBV3-1
CDR3nt: TGTGCCAGCAGCTACCAGGCCGGGACAGGGTCCTACGAGCAGTACTTC
CDR3aa: CASSYQAGTGSYEQYF

d_gene: -
abundance: -
j_gene: TRBJ2-2
v_gene: TRBV4-1
CDR3nt: TGCGCCAGCAGCCTCGGACCGACGTTCGCGAACACCGGGGAGCTGTTTTTT
CDR3aa: CASSLGPTFANTGELFF

d_gene: -
abundance: many
j_gene: TRBJ1-1
v_gene: TRBV19
CDR3nt: TGTGCCAGTATGGTTTTCGCAGGGGTGAACACTGAAGCTTTCTTT
CDR3aa: CASMVFAGVNTEAFF

d_gene: -
abundance: many
j_gene: TRBJ1-1
v_gene: TRBV5-1
CDR3nt: TGCGCCAGCAGTTCCGTCCCAGGGTCCACTGAAGCTTTCTTT
CDR3aa: CASSSVPGSTEAFF

d_gene: TRBD1
abundance: few
j_gene: TRBJ1-1
v_gene: TRBV24-1
CDR3nt: TGTGCCACCAGTGATTTTGTCCGGACAGGGGGGAGCACTGAAGCTTTCTTT
CDR3aa: CATSDFVRTGGSTEAFF

d_gene: TRBD2
abundance: -
j_gene: TRBJ2-1
v_gene: TRBV30
CDR3nt: TGTGCCTGGACGCCCCGGGGGGAGATACATGAGCAGTTCTTC
CDR3aa: CAWTPRGEIHEQFF